The 19 T cell receptor beta chains reported below all come from one sample, sequenced in a study of cytomegalovirus exposure and HLA in healthy donors. The PCR used 60 Vbeta and 13 Jbeta primers. Sequenced by immunoSEQ multiplex PCR; TCRdb stores in-frame clones only, minus some. The sample has just over 70,000 clones; around 69% are singletons. Sequenced sample: PBMCs. Receptors were obtained from a human donor in good health.

V usage is TRBV28 and J usage is TRBJ2-7; possibly TRBD2 for D (6 bases). Germline V gives CDR1 MDHEN, CDR2 SYDVKM. The V end was cut by 5 bases, the J end by 5 bases, with 19 bases between. This CDR3 contains 15 residues. CDR3 in amino acids: CASSLGTQGNNEQYF. As DNA, the CDR3 is TGTGCCAGCAGTCTTGGGACTCAGGGTAACAACGAGCAGTACTTC.

The chain employs TRBV5-4 and TRBJ2-7; 10 bases map to TRBD1. CDR1 is SGHNT, CDR2 YYREEE, per germline (reference sequence). This CDR3 region has 15 residues. V lost 2 bases, J lost 9 bases, and 11 bases stayed unmatched. CDR3 DNA sequence: TGTGCCAGCAGCTTTCCGGGACAGGGGTCTGGTGGGCAGTACTTC. It is translated as CASSFPGQGSGGQYF. The full variable domain, rest sourced from reference TRBV5-4 and TRBJ2-7, is ETGVTQSPTHLIKTRGQQVTLRCSSQSGHNTVSWYQQALGQGPQFIFQYYREEENGRGNFPPRFSGLQFPNYSSELNVNALELDDSALYLCASSFPGQGSGGQYFGPGTRLTVT.

This clone has a handful of counts. The V and J genes are TRBV6-1 and TRBJ1-1, with 7 bases that match TRBD1. The germline CDR1 and CDR2 sequences are MNHNS and SASEGT. The V segment lost 2 bases and the J segment 1 base; nucleotides outside the gene matches: 4. The CDR3 length is 15 residues. The CDR3 bases are TGTGCCAGCAGTGAAACAGGGGTGGAGAACACTGAAGCTTTCTTT. Translating gives CASSETGVENTEAFF.

V gene TRBV6-1 combines with J gene TRBJ2-3; D gene uncertain. The V end lost 7 bases, the J end lost 0 bases, and 8 bases lay between the germline ends. The germline CDR1 and CDR2 sequences are MNHNS and SASEGT. The CDR3 is made up of 13 amino acids. The CDR3: CASKTFSTDTQYF. The CDR3 nucleotides read TGTGCCAGCAAGACTTTTAGCACAGATACGCAGTATTTT.

The V and J genes are TRBV9 and TRBJ1-4; 8 bases map to TRBD1. With V trimmed by 4 bases and J by 8 bases, 10 bases remained unmatched. CDR1 is SGDLS and CDR2 is YYNGEE in the germline V gene. The CDR3 has 15 residues. This CDR3 is CASSRGEQGGEKLFF. For the CDR3, the DNA is TGTGCCAGCAGCAGAGGTGAACAGGGGGGCGAAAAACTGTTTTTT.

This sequence joins TRBV27 and TRBJ2-1, with D maybe TRBD1 (6 bases). V lost 0 bases and J 6 bases, leaving 6 bases between the germline ends. This CDR3 is 13 amino acids long. CDR1 is MNHEY and CDR2 is SMNVEV in the germline V gene (reference sequence). DNA of the CDR3: TGTGCCAGCAGTTTATCGGGGGCCAATGAGCAGTTCTTC. Amino acids: CASSLSGANEQFF.

V is TRBV6-1 and J is TRBJ2-1; the match to TRBD2 covers 8 bases. V was clipped by 3 bases and J by 7 bases; unmatched bases: 11. This CDR3 is 16 amino acids long. Per the germline V gene, CDR1 is MNHNS and CDR2 is SASEGT. CDR3 nucleotide sequence: TGTGCCAGCAGTGATTTGACTAGCGTCATAAAGAATGAGCAGTTCTTC. It yields the protein CASSDLTSVIKNEQFF.

This sequence joins TRBV28 and TRBJ2-7; the match to TRBD1 covers 8 bases. V gave up 8 bases and J gave up 1 base; unmatched junction bases: 4. This CDR3 spans 13 amino acids. The germline CDR1 and CDR2 sequences are MDHEN and SYDVKM. The CDR3 DNA sequence: TGTGCCAGCTGGGACAGGTTTTCCTACGAGCAGTACTTC. This gives the protein CASWDRFSYEQYF.

This chain joins TRBV5-1 and TRBJ1-2; 8 positions agree with TRBD1. The CDR3 loop spans 14 amino acids. The J segment lost 8 bases and the V segment lost 2 bases, leaving 8 bases of the junction unmatched. Germline V gives CDR1 SGHRS, CDR2 YFSETQ. This chain's CDR3 is CASSFDGQGGGYTF. CDR3 coding DNA: TGCGCCAGCAGCTTCGACGGACAGGGCGGAGGCTACACCTTC.

The chain is built from TRBV29-1 and TRBJ1-1, with 10 bases aligning to TRBD1. CDR1 is SQVTM and CDR2 is ANQGSEA in the germline V gene. Germline trimming cut 7 bases from V and 1 base from J; bases unmatched to any gene: 3. The CDR3 totals 13 residues. In DNA, the CDR3 is TGCAGCGGGACAGGGGGAACGAACACTGAAGCTTTCTTT. It is translated as CSGTGGTNTEAFF. Drawing the rest from reference TRBV29-1 and TRBJ1-1, the complete variable domain is SAVISQKPSRDICQRGTSLTIQCQVDSQVTMMFWYRQQPGQSLTLIATANQGSEATYESGFVIDKFPISRPNLTFSTLTVSNMSPEDSSIYLCSGTGGTNTEAFFGQGTRLTVV.

The chain joins TRBV19 to TRBJ2-7, with D perhaps TRBD2 (6 bases). The CDR3 is made up of 13 amino acids. The germline CDR1 and CDR2 sequences are LNHDA and SQIVND (reference sequence). Trimming stripped 1 base from V and 5 bases from J, with 9 bases between. For the CDR3, the DNA is TGTGCCAGTAGTATAGTGGGAGGCAACGAGCAGTACTTC. As protein: CASSIVGGNEQYF.

The chain employs TRBV5-1 and TRBJ1-1; unclear D gene. The CDR3 covers 15 residues. Trimming stripped 3 bases from V and 4 bases from J, with 16 bases between. The germline CDR1 and CDR2 sequences are SGHRS and YFSETQ. CDR3 coding DNA: TGCGCCAGCAGCTCCGGGTCGACTCCCGTCACTGAAGCTTTCTTT. Amino acids: CASSSGSTPVTEAFF.

The chain is built from TRBV18 and TRBJ2-7, with 7 bases fitting TRBD1. The germline V gene encodes CDR1 KGHSH and CDR2 LQKENI. After removal of 6 bases from V and 1 base from J, the junction contained 3 bases not matched to a gene. This CDR3 is 13 amino acids long. The CDR3 here is CASSPGQSYEQYF. DNA for the CDR3: TGTGCCAGCTCTCCGGGACAGTCCTACGAGCAGTACTTC.

The chain couples TRBV7-9 to TRBJ1-3, with no clear D. The CDR3 runs to 14 residues. Trimming removed 2 bases at V and 0 bases at J, with 5 bases between. The germline V gene has CDR1 SEHNR and CDR2 FQNEAQ (reference sequence). The CDR3 DNA is TGTGCCAGCAGCTTACGGAGCTCTGGAAACACCATATATTTT. This gives the protein CASSLRSSGNTIYF. Combining the CDR3 with reference TRBV7-9 and TRBJ1-3 gives the whole variable domain DTGVSQNPRHKITKRGQNVTFRCDPISEHNRLYWYRQTLGQGPEFLTYFQNEAQLEKSRLLSDRFSAERPKGSFSTLEIQRTEQGDSAMYLCASSLRSSGNTIYFGEGSWLTVV.

The gene calls are TRBV11-2 and TRBJ1-1; D perhaps matches TRBD1 (6 bases). The ends were cut back, 3 bases at V and 8 bases at J, with 10 bases in the middle. CDR3 length: 12 amino acids. Germline assignment: CDR1 SGHAT and CDR2 FQNNGV. The CDR3 region is CASSFRGYEAFF. The CDR3 DNA sequence: TGTGCCAGCAGCTTCAGGGGATACGAAGCTTTCTTT.

The genes are TRBV5-1 and TRBJ1-5, with a weak D call TRBD1 (6 bases). Trimming cost V 0 bases and J 6 bases, with 13 bases left between them. Looked up from germline, CDR1 is SGHRS and CDR2 is YFSETQ. The CDR3 has 15 residues. CDR3 sequence (DNA): TGCGCCAGCAGCTTGGCCGGGACAAAGGGTCAGCCCCAGCATTTT. Its translation is CASSLAGTKGQPQHF.

The DNA of the CDR3 is TGTGCCAGCAGTGTAGGGACAGGGGTATGGAATGAGCAGTTCTTC. Encoded protein: CASSVGTGVWNEQFF. The chain couples TRBV6-1 to TRBJ2-1; 10 bases agree with TRBD1. The CDR3 totals 15 residues. With V trimmed by 4 bases and J by 7 bases, 7 bases remained unmatched. Germline V CDR1 and CDR2: MNHNS, SASEGT.

The chain has TRBV14 and TRBJ2-3; tentative D call: TRBD1 (6 bases). The CDR3 is made up of 16 amino acids. Trimming cost V 0 bases and J 4 bases, with 14 bases left between them. Germline V gene lookup returns CDR1 SGHDN and CDR2 FVKESK. CDR3 coding DNA: TGTGCCAGCAGCCAAGATTCGGCAGGGGCGGCAGATACGCAGTATTTT. Translation: CASSQDSAGAADTQYF.

The chain carries TRBV6-5 and TRBJ1-1; D perhaps matches TRBD1 (6 bases). The V gene's germline CDR1 is MNHEY and CDR2 SVGAGI. The V end lost 5 bases, the J end lost 3 bases, and 16 bases lay between the germline ends. This CDR3 is 15 amino acids long. As DNA, the CDR3 is TGTGCCAGCAGTGGAACAGGGTTGGGCTACACTGAAGCTTTCTTT. It specifies CASSGTGLGYTEAFF.